This TCR beta chain was captured by sequencing in a study of T cell responses to AZD1222 COVID-19 vaccine. Study-wide points: There were mostly white British donors and more females than males, and clonal diversity was possibly underestimated.

With 4 bases removed from V and 7 bases from J, the gap between germline ends came to 13 bases. Germline V CDR1 and CDR2: SGHVS, FQNEAQ. CDR3 size: 14 residues. Details on this clone: Its antigen is undetermined.

TCRdb's copy holds only in-frame clones and misses some; the assay was immunoSEQ multiplex PCR. The sample consists of under 200,000 clones, about 90% of them appearing once. This TCR was sampled from an adult in good health. The sequencing here drew on peripheral blood, taken on day 0 of AZD1222 vaccination. The chain joins TRBV7-8 to TRBJ2-2; D perhaps matches TRBD1 (6 bases). CDR3 loop: CASSSQGYVGELFF. CDR3 in DNA: TGTGCCAGCAGCTCCCAGGGGTACGTCGGGGAGCTGTTTTTT.